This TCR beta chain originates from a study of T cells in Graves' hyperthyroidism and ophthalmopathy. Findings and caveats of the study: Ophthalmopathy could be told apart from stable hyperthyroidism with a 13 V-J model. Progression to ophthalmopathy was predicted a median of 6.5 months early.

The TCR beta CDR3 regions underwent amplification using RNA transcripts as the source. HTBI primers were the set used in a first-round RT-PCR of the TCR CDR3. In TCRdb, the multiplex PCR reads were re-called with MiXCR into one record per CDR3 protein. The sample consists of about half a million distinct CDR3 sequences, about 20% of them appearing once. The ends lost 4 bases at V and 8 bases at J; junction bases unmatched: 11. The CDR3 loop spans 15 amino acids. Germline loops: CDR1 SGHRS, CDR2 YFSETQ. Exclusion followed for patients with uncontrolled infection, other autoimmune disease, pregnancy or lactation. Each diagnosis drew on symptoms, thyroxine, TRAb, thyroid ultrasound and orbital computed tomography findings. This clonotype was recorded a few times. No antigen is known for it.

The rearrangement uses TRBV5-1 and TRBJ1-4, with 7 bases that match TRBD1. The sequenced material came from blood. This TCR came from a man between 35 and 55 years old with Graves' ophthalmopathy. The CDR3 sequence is CASSHGQDRGEKLFF. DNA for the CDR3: TGCGCCAGCAGCCATGGACAGGACCGAGGAGAAAAACTGTTTTTT.